This T cell receptor beta chain was recorded in a study of shared clonotypes between healthy human individuals. The germline V gene encodes CDR1 MNHEY and CDR2 SMNVEV (reference sequence). V lost 3 bases to trimming and J lost 5 bases, with 12 bases between them. This CDR3 has 14 residues. Profiling relied on immunoSEQ multiplex PCR, and the TCRdb table lists in-frame clones only, not all of them. The sample lists millions of clones, more than 85% occurring once. What was sequenced was naive CD4+ T cells from PBMCs. Subset indicated: CD45RA+ positively selected. The V call is TRBV27, the J call TRBJ2-3; D not certain. This TCR derives from a man between 18 and 29 years old in good health. Some clones in this sample may be carry-over from other donors' samples. CDR3 DNA: TGTGCCAGCAGTTTTAGCCAGCTAGGAGATACGCAGTATTTT. Its protein product is CASSFSQLGDTQYF.